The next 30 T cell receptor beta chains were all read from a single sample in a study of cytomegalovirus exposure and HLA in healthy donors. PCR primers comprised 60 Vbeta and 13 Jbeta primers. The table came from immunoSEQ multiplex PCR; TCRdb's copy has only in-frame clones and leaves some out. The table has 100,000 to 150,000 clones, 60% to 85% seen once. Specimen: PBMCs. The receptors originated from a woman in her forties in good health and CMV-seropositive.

Here the CDR3 reads CAWRRPGQGIGYGYTF. Here the CDR3 DNA reads TGTGCCTGGAGACGCCCAGGTCAGGGAATCGGCTATGGCTACACCTTC. The V gene is TRBV30, the J gene TRBJ1-2, with D perhaps matching TRBD1 (5 bases). In germline, CDR1 is GTSNPN, CDR2 SVGIG (reference sequence). The V end lost 3 bases, the J end lost 4 bases, and 21 bases lay between the germline ends. The length of the CDR3 is 16 residues.

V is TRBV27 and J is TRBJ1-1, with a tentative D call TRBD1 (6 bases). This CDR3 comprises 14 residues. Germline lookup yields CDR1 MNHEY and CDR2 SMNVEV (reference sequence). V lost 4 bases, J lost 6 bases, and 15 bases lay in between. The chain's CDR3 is CASSSGGALAEAFF. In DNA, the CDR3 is TGTGCCAGCAGTTCGGGGGGGGCTTTGGCTGAAGCTTTCTTT.

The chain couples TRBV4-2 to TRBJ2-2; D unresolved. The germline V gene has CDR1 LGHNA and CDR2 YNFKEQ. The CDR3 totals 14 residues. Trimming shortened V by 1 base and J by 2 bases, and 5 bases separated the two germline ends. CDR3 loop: CASSQAQNTGELFF. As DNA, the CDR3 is TGTGCCAGCAGCCAAGCCCAAAACACCGGGGAGCTGTTTTTT.

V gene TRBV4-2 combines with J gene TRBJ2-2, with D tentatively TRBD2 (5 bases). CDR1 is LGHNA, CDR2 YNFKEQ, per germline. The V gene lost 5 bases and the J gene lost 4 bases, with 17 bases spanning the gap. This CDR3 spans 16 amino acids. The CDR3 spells CASSFSASAGTGELFF. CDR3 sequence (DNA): TGTGCCAGCAGCTTCTCCGCCAGCGCGGGCACCGGGGAGCTGTTTTTT.

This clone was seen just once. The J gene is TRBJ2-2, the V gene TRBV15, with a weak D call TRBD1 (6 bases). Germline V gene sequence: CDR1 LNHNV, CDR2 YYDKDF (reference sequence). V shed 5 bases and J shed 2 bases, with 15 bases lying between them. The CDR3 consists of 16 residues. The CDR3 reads CATSRLMDRNTGELFF. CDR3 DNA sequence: TGTGCCACCAGCCGCCTGATGGACAGAAACACCGGGGAGCTGTTTTTT.

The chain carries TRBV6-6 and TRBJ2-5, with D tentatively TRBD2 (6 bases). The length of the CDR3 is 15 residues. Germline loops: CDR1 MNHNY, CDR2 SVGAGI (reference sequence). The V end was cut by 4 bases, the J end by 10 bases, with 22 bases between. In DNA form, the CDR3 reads TGTGCCAGCAGTTCCTCCGGGACTCCCTTGGGGGACCAGTACTTC. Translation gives CASSSSGTPLGDQYF.

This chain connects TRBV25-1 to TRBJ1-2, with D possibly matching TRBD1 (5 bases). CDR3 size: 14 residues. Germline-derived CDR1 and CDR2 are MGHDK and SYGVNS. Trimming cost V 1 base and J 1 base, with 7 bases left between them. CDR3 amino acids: CASSESGYNYGYTF. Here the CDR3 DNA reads TGTGCCAGCAGTGAATCAGGGTATAACTATGGCTACACCTTC.

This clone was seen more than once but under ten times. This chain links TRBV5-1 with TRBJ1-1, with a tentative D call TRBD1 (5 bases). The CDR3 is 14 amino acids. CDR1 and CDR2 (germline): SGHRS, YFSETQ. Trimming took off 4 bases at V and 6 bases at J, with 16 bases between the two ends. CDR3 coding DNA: TGCGCCAGCAGCCCCGGCGGGGGGGAGGCTGAAGCTTTCTTT. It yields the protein CASSPGGGEAEAFF.

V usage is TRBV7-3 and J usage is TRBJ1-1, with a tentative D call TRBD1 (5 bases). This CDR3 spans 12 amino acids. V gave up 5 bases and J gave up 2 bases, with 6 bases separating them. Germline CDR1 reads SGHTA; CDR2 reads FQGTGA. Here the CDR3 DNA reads TGTGCCAGCAGCCAGGGTAACACTGAAGCTTTCTTT. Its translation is CASSQGNTEAFF.

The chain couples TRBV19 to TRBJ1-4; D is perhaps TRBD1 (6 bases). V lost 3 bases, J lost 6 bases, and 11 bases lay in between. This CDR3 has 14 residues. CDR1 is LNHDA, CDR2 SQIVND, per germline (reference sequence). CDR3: CASSIPGVDEKLFF. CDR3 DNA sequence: TGTGCCAGTAGTATCCCAGGGGTAGATGAAAAACTGTTTTTT.

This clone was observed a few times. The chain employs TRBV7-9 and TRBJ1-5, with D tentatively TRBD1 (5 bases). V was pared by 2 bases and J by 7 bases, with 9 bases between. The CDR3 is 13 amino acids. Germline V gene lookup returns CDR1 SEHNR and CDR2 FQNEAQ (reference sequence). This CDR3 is CASSLLGPQPQHF. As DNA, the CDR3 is TGTGCCAGCAGCTTATTGGGGCCCCAGCCCCAGCATTTT. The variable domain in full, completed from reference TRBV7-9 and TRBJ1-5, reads DTGVSQNPRHKITKRGQNVTFRCDPISEHNRLYWYRQTLGQGPEFLTYFQNEAQLEKSRLLSDRFSAERPKGSFSTLEIQRTEQGDSAMYLCASSLLGPQPQHFGDGTRLSIL.

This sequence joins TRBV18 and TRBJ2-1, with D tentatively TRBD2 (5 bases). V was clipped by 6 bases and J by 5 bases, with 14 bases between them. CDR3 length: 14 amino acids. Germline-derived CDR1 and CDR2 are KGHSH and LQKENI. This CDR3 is CASSPSHGDNEQFF. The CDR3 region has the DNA TGTGCCAGCTCGCCGTCGCACGGGGACAATGAGCAGTTCTTC.

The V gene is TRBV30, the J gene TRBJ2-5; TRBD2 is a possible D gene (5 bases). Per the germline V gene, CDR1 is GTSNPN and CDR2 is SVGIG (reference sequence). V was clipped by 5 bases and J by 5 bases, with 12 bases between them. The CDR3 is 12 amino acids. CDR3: CAWGGTRETQYF. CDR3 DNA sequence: TGTGCCTGGGGAGGTACTAGGGAGACCCAGTACTTC.

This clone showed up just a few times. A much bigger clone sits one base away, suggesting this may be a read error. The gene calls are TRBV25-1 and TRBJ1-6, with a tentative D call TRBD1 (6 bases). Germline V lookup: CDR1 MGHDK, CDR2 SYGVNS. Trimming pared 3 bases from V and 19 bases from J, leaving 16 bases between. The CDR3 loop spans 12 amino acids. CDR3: CASSEGQARPHF. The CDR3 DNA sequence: TGTGCCAGCAGTGAGGGACAAGCCCGCCCTCACTTT. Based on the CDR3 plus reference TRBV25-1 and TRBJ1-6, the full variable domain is EADIYQTPRYLVIGTGKKITLECSQTMGHDKMYWYQQDPGMELHLIHYSYGVNSTEKGDLSSESTVSRIRTEHFPLTLESARPSHTSQYLCASSEGQARPHFGNGTRLTVT.

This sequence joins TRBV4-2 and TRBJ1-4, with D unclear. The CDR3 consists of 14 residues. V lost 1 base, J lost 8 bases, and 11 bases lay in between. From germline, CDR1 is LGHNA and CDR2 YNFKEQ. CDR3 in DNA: TGTGCCAGCAGCCAAGGGGGTCCGGGGGAAAAACTGTTTTTT. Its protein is CASSQGGPGEKLFF.

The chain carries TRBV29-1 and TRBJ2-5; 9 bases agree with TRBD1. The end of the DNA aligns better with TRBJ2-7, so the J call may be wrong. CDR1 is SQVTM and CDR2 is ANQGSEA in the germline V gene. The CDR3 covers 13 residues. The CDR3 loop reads CSVGGTGSYEQYF. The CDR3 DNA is TGCAGCGTTGGCGGGACAGGGTCCTACGAGCAGTACTTC.

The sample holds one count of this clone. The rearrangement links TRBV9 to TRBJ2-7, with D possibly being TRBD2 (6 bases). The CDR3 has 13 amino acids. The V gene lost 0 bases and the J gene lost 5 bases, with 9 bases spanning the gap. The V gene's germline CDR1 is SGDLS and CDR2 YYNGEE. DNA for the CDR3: TGTGCCAGCAGCGTAGGAGGAGGGGACGAGCAGTACTTC. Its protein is CASSVGGGDEQYF.

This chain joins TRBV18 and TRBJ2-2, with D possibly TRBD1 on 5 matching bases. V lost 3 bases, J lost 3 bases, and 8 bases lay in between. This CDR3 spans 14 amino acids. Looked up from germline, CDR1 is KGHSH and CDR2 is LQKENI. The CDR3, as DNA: TGTGCCAGCTCACCGAAGACAGACACCGGGGAGCTGTTTTTT. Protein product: CASSPKTDTGELFF.

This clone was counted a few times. This CDR3 reads CASSDYRGQGSHEQYF. CDR3 nucleotides: TGTGCCAGCAGCGACTACAGGGGACAGGGGTCCCACGAGCAGTACTTC. The chain recombines TRBV2 with TRBJ2-7; 10 nucleotides align to TRBD1. CDR1 and CDR2 (germline): SNHLY, FYNNEI. Trimming took 6 bases from V and 5 from J; bases not matched to a gene: 13. This CDR3 is 16 amino acids long.

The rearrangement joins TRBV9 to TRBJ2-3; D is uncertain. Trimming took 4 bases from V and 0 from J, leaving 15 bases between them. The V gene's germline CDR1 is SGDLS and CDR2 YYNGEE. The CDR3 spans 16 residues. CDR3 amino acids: CASSPHSAPSTDTQYF. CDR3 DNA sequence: TGTGCCAGCAGCCCCCACAGTGCCCCTAGCACAGATACGCAGTATTTT.

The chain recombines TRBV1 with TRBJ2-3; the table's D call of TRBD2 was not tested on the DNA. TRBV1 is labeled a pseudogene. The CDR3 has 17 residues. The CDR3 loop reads CTSSQDKKTSGGSLQYF. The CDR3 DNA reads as TGCACCAGCAGCCAAGACAAGAAGACTAGCGGGGGGTCCTTGCAGTATTTT.

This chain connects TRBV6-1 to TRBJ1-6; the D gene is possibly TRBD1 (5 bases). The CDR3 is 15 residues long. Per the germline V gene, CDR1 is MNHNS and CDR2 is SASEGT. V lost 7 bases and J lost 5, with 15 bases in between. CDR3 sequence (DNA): TGTGCCAGCAAGGGGCAACCCGAAGATAATTCACCCCTCCACTTT. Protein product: CASKGQPEDNSPLHF.

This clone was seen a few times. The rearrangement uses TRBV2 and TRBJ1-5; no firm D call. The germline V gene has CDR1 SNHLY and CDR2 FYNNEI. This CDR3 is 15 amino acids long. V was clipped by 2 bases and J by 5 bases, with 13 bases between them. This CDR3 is CASSELRAADQPQHF. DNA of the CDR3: TGTGCCAGCAGTGAATTGAGGGCAGCAGATCAGCCCCAGCATTTT. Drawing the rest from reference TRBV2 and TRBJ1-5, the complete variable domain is EPEVTQTPSHQVTQMGQEVILRCVPISNHLYFYWYRQILGQKVEFLVSFYNNEISEKSEIFDDQFSVERPDGSNFTLKIRSTKLEDSAMYFCASSELRAADQPQHFGDGTRLSIL.

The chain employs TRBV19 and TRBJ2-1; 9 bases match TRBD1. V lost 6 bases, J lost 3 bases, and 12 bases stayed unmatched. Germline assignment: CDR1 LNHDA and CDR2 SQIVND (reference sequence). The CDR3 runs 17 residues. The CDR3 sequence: CASSVGYRGHYYNEQFF. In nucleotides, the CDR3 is TGTGCCAGTAGCGTAGGGTACAGGGGGCACTACTACAATGAGCAGTTCTTC.

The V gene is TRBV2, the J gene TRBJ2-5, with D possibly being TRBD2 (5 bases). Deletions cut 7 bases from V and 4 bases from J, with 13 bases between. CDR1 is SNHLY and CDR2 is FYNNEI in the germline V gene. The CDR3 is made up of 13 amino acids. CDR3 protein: CASKGDSVETQYF. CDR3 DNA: TGTGCCAGCAAGGGAGATAGCGTAGAGACCCAGTACTTC.

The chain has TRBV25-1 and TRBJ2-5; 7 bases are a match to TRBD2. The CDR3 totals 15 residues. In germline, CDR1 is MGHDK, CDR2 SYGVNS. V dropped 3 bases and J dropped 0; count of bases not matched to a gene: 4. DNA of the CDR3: TGTGCCAGCAGTGAGTGGGCGGGGGACCAAGAGACCCAGTACTTC. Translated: CASSEWAGDQETQYF.

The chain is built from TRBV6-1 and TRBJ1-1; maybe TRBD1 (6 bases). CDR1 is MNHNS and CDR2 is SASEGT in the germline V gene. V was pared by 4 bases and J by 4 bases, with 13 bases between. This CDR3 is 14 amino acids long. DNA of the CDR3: TGTGCCAGCAGTGTAACAGGGTCGAGCACTGAAGCTTTCTTT. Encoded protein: CASSVTGSSTEAFF.

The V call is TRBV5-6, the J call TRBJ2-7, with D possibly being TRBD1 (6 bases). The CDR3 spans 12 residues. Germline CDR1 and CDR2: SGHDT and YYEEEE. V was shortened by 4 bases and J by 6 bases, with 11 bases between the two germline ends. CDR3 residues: CASSAQGREQYF. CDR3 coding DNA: TGTGCCAGCAGCGCCCAGGGGCGCGAGCAGTACTTC.

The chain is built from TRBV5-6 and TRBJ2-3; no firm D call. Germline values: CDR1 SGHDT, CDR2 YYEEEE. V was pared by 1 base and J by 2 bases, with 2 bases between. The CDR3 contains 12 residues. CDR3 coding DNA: TGTGCCAGCAGCTTGCACACAGATACGCAGTATTTT. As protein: CASSLHTDTQYF.

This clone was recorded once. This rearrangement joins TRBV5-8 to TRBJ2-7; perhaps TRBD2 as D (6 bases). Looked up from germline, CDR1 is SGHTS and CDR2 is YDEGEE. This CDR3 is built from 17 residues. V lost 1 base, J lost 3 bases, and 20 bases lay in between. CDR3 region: CASSLPLGRDFLYEQYF. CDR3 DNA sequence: TGTGCCAGCAGCTTGCCTCTCGGCCGGGACTTCCTCTACGAGCAGTACTTC.